Listed below are T cell receptor beta chains from one sample, sequenced in a study of T cells in Graves' hyperthyroidism and ophthalmopathy. TCRdb itself ran the multiplex PCR reads through MiXCR, one entry per CDR3 protein. The sample holds around 600,000 distinct CDR3 sequences, 14% seen once. Sample: blood. The source is a woman between 18 and 29 years old with Graves' ophthalmopathy. Both conserved end residues are part of each CDR3. A D gene is named only where the DNA matches it firmly. Clone size is given for some rows only: seen once, a few or many times, or a class if the clone is expanded.

size: NA
D: TRBD1
J: TRBJ1-1
V: TRBV6-2/TRBV6-3
DNA: TGTGCCAGCAGTTACCGGGTGGGACAGGAGAACACTGAAGCTTTCTTT
CDR3: CASSYRVGQENTEAFF

size: many
D: TRBD1
J: TRBJ2-1
V: TRBV10-3
DNA: TGTGCCATCAGGGGGACCTCAGGGGGAGCGTACTACAATGAGCAGTTCTTC
CDR3: CAIRGTSGGAYYNEQFF

size: many
D: NA
J: TRBJ2-1
V: TRBV7-9
DNA: TGTGCCAGCAGCTTACTGGGGGCAGTTAATGAGCAGTTCTTC
CDR3: CASSLLGAVNEQFF

size: many
D: TRBD2
J: TRBJ2-1
V: TRBV27
DNA: TGTGCCAGCAGGCCTGACGGGGGGGGCAATGAGCAGTTCTTC
CDR3: CASRPDGGGNEQFF

size: few
D: NA
J: TRBJ1-5
V: TRBV12-3/TRBV12-4
DNA: TGTGCCAGCAGTTTTGGGCGGTATGGCAGCAATCAGCCCCAGCATTTT
CDR3: CASSFGRYGSNQPQHF

size: many
D: NA
J: TRBJ1-1
V: TRBV29-1
DNA: TGCAGCGTTGACAATAGGGGGGGCACTGAAGCTTTCTTT
CDR3: CSVDNRGGTEAFF

size: NA
D: NA
J: TRBJ2-1
V: TRBV25-1
DNA: TGTGCCAGCAGTGAGGGCGGGATCGGGAATGAGCAGTTCTTC
CDR3: CASSEGGIGNEQFF

size: few
D: NA
J: TRBJ2-1
V: TRBV29-1
DNA: TGCAGCGTTGAAGATTCTCCCCCTACAGGTGAGCAGTTCTTC
CDR3: CSVEDSPPTGEQFF

size: many
D: TRBD1
J: TRBJ1-1
V: TRBV10-3
DNA: TGTGCCATCAGCGTACCGGGACAGAGGCTCACTGAAGCTTTCTTT
CDR3: CAISVPGQRLTEAFF

size: many
D: TRBD2
J: TRBJ2-1
V: TRBV13
DNA: TGTGCCAGCAGCTTTATTCTAGCGGGAGGGAACAATGAGCAGTTCTTC
CDR3: CASSFILAGGNNEQFF

size: many
D: NA
J: TRBJ1-1
V: TRBV7-6
DNA: TGTGCCAGCAGCCGGAGGGGAGGCAGGGTCGGTGAAGCTTTCTTT
CDR3: CASSRRGGRVGEAFF

size: few
D: NA
J: TRBJ2-3
V: TRBV11-3
DNA: TGTGCCAGCAGCCAAGATCAGCAGGATACGCAGTATTTT
CDR3: CASSQDQQDTQYF

size: many
D: TRBD2
J: TRBJ2-1
V: TRBV28
DNA: TGTGCCAGCAGTTTACCGACTAGCGGGATTTCCAATGAGCAGTTCTTC
CDR3: CASSLPTSGISNEQFF

size: NA
D: NA
J: TRBJ2-1
V: TRBV3-1
DNA: TGTGCCAGCAGCCAAGATCTTGCGGGACCCCTCGGAAGCTCCTACAATGAGCAGTTCTTC
CDR3: CASSQDLAGPLGSSYNEQFF

size: many
D: NA
J: TRBJ2-1
V: TRBV28
DNA: TGTGCCAGCAGGTCGGAGGGCCAGAGCAATGAGCAGTTCTTC
CDR3: CASRSEGQSNEQFF

size: many
D: TRBD1
J: TRBJ1-1
V: TRBV7-9
DNA: TGTGCCAGCAGCTTCCTAAGCCCCGGGACAGGGGGGGGGAACACTGAAGCTTTCTTT
CDR3: CASSFLSPGTGGGNTEAFF

size: many
D: NA
J: TRBJ1-5
V: TRBV2
DNA: TGTGCCAGCAGTGAAAGTTATAGCAATCAGCCCCAGCATTTT
CDR3: CASSESYSNQPQHF

size: many
D: NA
J: TRBJ2-2
V: TRBV7-9
DNA: TGTGCCAGCAGCTTAACTATGGGAGTGAACACCGGGGAGCTGTTTTTT
CDR3: CASSLTMGVNTGELFF

size: few
D: NA
J: TRBJ1-5
V: TRBV11-2
DNA: TGTGCCAGCAGCCCGAGTCCTTGGTTACGAGATCAGCCCCAGCATTTT
CDR3: CASSPSPWLRDQPQHF

size: many
D: TRBD2
J: TRBJ2-1
V: TRBV5-5
DNA: TGTGCCAGCAGCTTGGGAAGACTAGCGGGCCCACCCTACAATGAGCAGTTCTTC
CDR3: CASSLGRLAGPPYNEQFF

size: NA
D: NA
J: TRBJ1-5
V: TRBV6-1
DNA: TGTGCCAGCCGGGGGAAGAGCAATCAGCCCCAGCATTTT
CDR3: CASRGKSNQPQHF

size: many
D: NA
J: TRBJ2-1
V: TRBV3-1
DNA: TGTGCCAGCAGCCAAGAAGGGTCCAATGAGCAGTTCTTC
CDR3: CASSQEGSNEQFF

size: NA
D: TRBD2
J: TRBJ2-7
V: TRBV12-3/TRBV12-4
DNA: TGTGCCAGCAGTGGCCTAGCGGGAAGAGCAAGGGAGCAGTACTTC
CDR3: CASSGLAGRAREQYF

size: many
D: NA
J: TRBJ1-2
V: TRBV11-1
DNA: TGTGCCAGCAGCCGCAGTTTCTATGGCTACACCTTC
CDR3: CASSRSFYGYTF

size: many
D: NA
J: TRBJ2-5
V: TRBV28
DNA: TGTGCCAGCAGTTACCCGTGGTCGGGGCGGCAAGAGACCCAGTACTTC
CDR3: CASSYPWSGRQETQYF

size: many
D: TRBD2
J: TRBJ2-1
V: TRBV7-6
DNA: TGTGCCAGCAGCCTATTAGCGGGGAACCTCTACAATGAGCAGTTCTTC
CDR3: CASSLLAGNLYNEQFF

size: NA
D: TRBD1
J: TRBJ1-5
V: TRBV6-1
DNA: TGTGCCAGCAAATCAGACAGGGATCAGCCCCAGCATTTT
CDR3: CASKSDRDQPQHF

size: NA
D: NA
J: TRBJ2-2
V: TRBV29-1
DNA: TGCAGCGTTACTACCCGGGTAGCCACCGGGGAGCTGTTTTTT
CDR3: CSVTTRVATGELFF

size: NA
D: TRBD2
J: TRBJ2-3
V: TRBV7-6
DNA: TGTGCCAGCAGCCCCTTAGCGGGAATCGCAGATACGCAGTATTTT
CDR3: CASSPLAGIADTQYF

size: many
D: TRBD2
J: TRBJ2-5
V: TRBV28
DNA: TGTGCCAGCAGTTTCCCTGGGACTAGCGGGAGGGTATTAGAGACCCAGTACTTC
CDR3: CASSFPGTSGRVLETQYF

size: many
D: NA
J: TRBJ1-2
V: TRBV2
DNA: TGTGCCAGCAGTGAGGGGCAGCTCTATGGCTACACCTTC
CDR3: CASSEGQLYGYTF

size: many
D: NA
J: TRBJ1-3
V: TRBV7-2
DNA: TGTGCCAGCAGCTTAACGCGGGACTCTGGAAACACCATATATTTT
CDR3: CASSLTRDSGNTIYF

size: many
D: TRBD2
J: TRBJ2-4
V: TRBV2
DNA: TGTGCCAGCAGTGGGCCGGGAGGTAACATTCAGTACTTC
CDR3: CASSGPGGNIQYF

size: few
D: NA
J: TRBJ1-1
V: TRBV12-5
DNA: TGTGCTAGTGGTGGGGACAAGAACACTGAAGCTTTCTTT
CDR3: CASGGDKNTEAFF

size: few
D: TRBD2
J: TRBJ2-1
V: TRBV19
DNA: TGTGCCAGTAGTGTCCCGGGACTAGCGGGAGGGCCACTTGAGCAGTTCTTC
CDR3: CASSVPGLAGGPLEQFF

size: many
D: NA
J: TRBJ2-7
V: TRBV27
DNA: TGTGCCAGCAGCCCGGGGCTGACCTACGAGCAGTACTTC
CDR3: CASSPGLTYEQYF

size: many
D: NA
J: TRBJ2-7
V: TRBV10-3
DNA: TGTGCCATCAGTGGCGGGCACGCCTACTACGAGCAGTACTTC
CDR3: CAISGGHAYYEQYF

size: few
D: NA
J: TRBJ2-4
V: TRBV6-2/TRBV6-3
DNA: TGTGCCACCGCGTTTCGGGGACTAGCCAAAAACATTCAGTACTTC
CDR3: CATAFRGLAKNIQYF

size: many
D: NA
J: TRBJ1-5
V: TRBV6-1
DNA: TGTGCCAGCAGGCCCGGAGGGCAGAGCAATCAGCCCCAGCATTTT
CDR3: CASRPGGQSNQPQHF

size: NA
D: TRBD2
J: TRBJ2-5
V: TRBV9
DNA: TGTGCCAGCAGCTCTCCCGGGCTAGCGGGAGCCCAGTACTTC
CDR3: CASSSPGLAGAQYF

size: NA
D: NA
J: TRBJ2-1
V: TRBV20-1
DNA: TGCAGTGCTGATACTCTGCGGAGCGATGAGCAGTTCTTC
CDR3: CSADTLRSDEQFF

size: many
D: TRBD2
J: TRBJ2-1
V: TRBV6-1
DNA: TGTGCCAGCAGTGACCCCGAGGGGGGCGGGAGGTACAATGAGCAGTTCTTC
CDR3: CASSDPEGGGRYNEQFF

size: many
D: NA
J: TRBJ2-2
V: TRBV7-3
DNA: TGTGCCAGCAGAGAGGATCCAGGGTTCACCGGGGAGCTGTTTTTT
CDR3: CASREDPGFTGELFF

size: many
D: TRBD1
J: TRBJ2-7
V: TRBV12-3/TRBV12-4
DNA: TGTGCCAGCAGTTTCCGGACAGGGGTGTACGAGCAGTACTTC
CDR3: CASSFRTGVYEQYF

size: many
D: NA
J: TRBJ2-4
V: TRBV12-3/TRBV12-4
DNA: TGTGCCAGCAGTCAACCTACAGAGAACATTCAGTACTTC
CDR3: CASSQPTENIQYF

size: NA
D: TRBD1
J: TRBJ2-1
V: TRBV7-8
DNA: TGTGCCAGCAGTTTCGCCCGAAGAGGGACAGGGAGCTCCTACAATGAGCAGTTCTTC
CDR3: CASSFARRGTGSSYNEQFF

size: many
D: TRBD2
J: TRBJ2-1
V: TRBV27
DNA: TGTGCCAGCAGTTTACGGACTAGCGGGAGTACAAATGAGCAGTTCTTC
CDR3: CASSLRTSGSTNEQFF

size: few
D: TRBD1
J: TRBJ1-1
V: TRBV4-2
DNA: TGTGCCAGCAGCCAAGGGGGACAGACGATGAACACTGAAGCTTTCTTT
CDR3: CASSQGGQTMNTEAFF

size: many
D: NA
J: TRBJ2-7
V: TRBV4-2
DNA: TGTGCCAGCAGCCCGACCCTGTCCTACGAGCAGTACTTC
CDR3: CASSPTLSYEQYF

size: many
D: TRBD2
J: TRBJ2-1
V: TRBV7-6
DNA: TGTGCCAGCAGCTTAGAAGTGTTAGCGGGCTACAATGAGCAGTTCTTC
CDR3: CASSLEVLAGYNEQFF

size: many
D: NA
J: TRBJ2-7
V: TRBV7-2
DNA: TGTGCCAGCAGCTTAGAGTCTAGGGGCTACGAGCAGTACTTC
CDR3: CASSLESRGYEQYF

size: many
D: TRBD1
J: TRBJ2-1
V: TRBV14
DNA: TGTGCCAGCAGCCAAGATGCAGGGGGCGGTTACAATGAGCAGTTCTTC
CDR3: CASSQDAGGGYNEQFF

size: many
D: TRBD1
J: TRBJ2-1
V: TRBV5-1
DNA: TGCGCCAGCAGCAATCAGGGGGCAGTAGACAATGAGCAGTTCTTC
CDR3: CASSNQGAVDNEQFF

size: many
D: TRBD1
J: TRBJ1-2
V: TRBV28
DNA: TGTGCCAGCAGTTCCGGGACAGATTTCTATGGCTACACCTTC
CDR3: CASSSGTDFYGYTF

size: NA
D: TRBD1
J: TRBJ1-1
V: TRBV7-8
DNA: TGTGCCAGCAGCCGGGACAGGGCGGGCACTGAAGCTTTCTTT
CDR3: CASSRDRAGTEAFF

size: few
D: TRBD2
J: TRBJ2-3
V: TRBV20-1
DNA: TGCAGTGCTAGAGACGCAGGGACTAGCGCAGATACGCAGTATTTT
CDR3: CSARDAGTSADTQYF